A selection of T cell receptor beta chains follows, all from one sample in a study of CD8 T cells in Susac syndrome. TCRdb called the immunoSEQ multiplex PCR reads again in MiXCR, with one record for every CDR3 protein. The repertoire consists of approximately 220,000 distinct CDR3 sequences, with around 90% occurring once and the leading ten covering about 0.13%. The sequencing input was CD8+ T cells from PBMCs. These receptors originate from a human donor with multiple sclerosis. Each CDR3 is given with its conserved first and last residue.

17 TRBV20-1 CSARDIGREARADTQYF
12 TRBV20-1 CSGGRTSSEQYF
12 TRBV5-6 CASSAGYDEQFF
17 TRBV7-9 CASSRTATGALSTEAFF
11 TRBV6-4 CASRNPDTQYF
12 TRBV20-1 CSATEENTEAFF
14 TRBV4-1 CASSHGTSSLEQYF
11 TRBV7-9 CASSLNYGYTF
18 TRBV4-1 CASSQQTSGPGSYNEQFF
15 TRBV9 CASSVRSSGNNEQFF
12 TRBV9 CASSVEGNTIYF
16 TRBV10-3 CAISELGGRVDDEQFF
13 TRBV30 CASSEYGGYEQYF
14 TRBV5-6 CASSWGTAPDTQYF
16 TRBV9 CASSAEDRAGSYEQYF
17 TRBV9 CASSATSSREPTYEQYF